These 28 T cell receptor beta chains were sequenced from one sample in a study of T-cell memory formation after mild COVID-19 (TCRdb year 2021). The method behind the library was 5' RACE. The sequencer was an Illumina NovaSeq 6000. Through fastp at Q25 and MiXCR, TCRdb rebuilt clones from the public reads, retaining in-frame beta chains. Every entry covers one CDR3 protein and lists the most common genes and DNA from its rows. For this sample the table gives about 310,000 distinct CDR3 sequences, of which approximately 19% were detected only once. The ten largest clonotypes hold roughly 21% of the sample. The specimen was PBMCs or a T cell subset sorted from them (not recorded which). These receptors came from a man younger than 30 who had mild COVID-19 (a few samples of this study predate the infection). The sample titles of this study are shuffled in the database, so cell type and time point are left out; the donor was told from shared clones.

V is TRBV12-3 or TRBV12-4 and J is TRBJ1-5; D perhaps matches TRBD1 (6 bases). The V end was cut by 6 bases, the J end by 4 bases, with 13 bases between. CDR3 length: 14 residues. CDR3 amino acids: CASSQRTGNQPQHF. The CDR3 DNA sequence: TGTGCCAGCAGCCAAAGAACAGGGAATCAGCCCCAGCATTTT.

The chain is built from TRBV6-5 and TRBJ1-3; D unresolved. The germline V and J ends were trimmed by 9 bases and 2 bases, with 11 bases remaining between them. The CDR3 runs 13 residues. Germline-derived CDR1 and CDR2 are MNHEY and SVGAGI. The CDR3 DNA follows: TGTGCCAGTCATTGGGCAGCTGGAAACACCATATATTTT. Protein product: CASHWAAGNTIYF.

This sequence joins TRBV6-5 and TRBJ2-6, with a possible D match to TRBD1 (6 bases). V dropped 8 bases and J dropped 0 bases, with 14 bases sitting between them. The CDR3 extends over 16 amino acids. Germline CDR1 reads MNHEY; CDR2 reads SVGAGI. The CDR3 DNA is TGTGCCAGCCCGACAGGCAAAGTCTCTGGGGCCAACGTCCTGACTTTC. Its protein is CASPTGKVSGANVLTF.

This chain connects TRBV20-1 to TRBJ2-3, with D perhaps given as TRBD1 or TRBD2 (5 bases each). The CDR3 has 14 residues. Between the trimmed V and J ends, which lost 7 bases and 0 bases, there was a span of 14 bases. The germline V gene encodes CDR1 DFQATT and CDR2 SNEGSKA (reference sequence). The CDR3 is CSVQGAGSTDTQYF. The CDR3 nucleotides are TGCAGTGTCCAGGGTGCGGGTAGCACAGATACGCAGTATTTT.

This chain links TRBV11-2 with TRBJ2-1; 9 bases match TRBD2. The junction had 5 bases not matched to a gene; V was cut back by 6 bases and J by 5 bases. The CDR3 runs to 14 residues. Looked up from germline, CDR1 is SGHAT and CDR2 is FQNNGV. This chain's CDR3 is CASSGLAGHNEQFF. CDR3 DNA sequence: TGTGCCAGCAGTGGTCTAGCGGGGCACAATGAGCAGTTCTTC.

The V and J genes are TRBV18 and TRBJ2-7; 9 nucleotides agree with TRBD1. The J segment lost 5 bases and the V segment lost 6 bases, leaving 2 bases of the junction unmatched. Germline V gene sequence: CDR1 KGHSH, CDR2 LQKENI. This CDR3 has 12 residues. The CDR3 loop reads CASSWDRDEQYF. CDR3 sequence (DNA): TGTGCCAGCTCCTGGGACAGGGACGAGCAGTACTTC.

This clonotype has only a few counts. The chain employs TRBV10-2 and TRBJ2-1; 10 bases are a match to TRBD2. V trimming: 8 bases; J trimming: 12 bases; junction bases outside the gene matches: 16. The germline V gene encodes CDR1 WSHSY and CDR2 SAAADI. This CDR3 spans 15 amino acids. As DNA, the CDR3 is TGCGCCAGCGTAGCGGGGGGCTCCCCCTGGATCGGGCAGTTCTTC. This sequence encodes CASVAGGSPWIGQFF.

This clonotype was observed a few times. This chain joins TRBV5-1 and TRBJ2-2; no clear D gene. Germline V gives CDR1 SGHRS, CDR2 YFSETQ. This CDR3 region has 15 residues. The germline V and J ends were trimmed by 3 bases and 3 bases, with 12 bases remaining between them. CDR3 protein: CASSYSAGYTGELFF. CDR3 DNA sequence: TGCGCCAGCAGCTATTCGGCTGGGTACACCGGGGAGCTGTTTTTT.

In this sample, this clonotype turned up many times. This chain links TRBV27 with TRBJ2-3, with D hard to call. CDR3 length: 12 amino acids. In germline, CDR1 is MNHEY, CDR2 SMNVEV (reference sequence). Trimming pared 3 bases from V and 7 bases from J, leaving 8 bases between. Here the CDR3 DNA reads TGTGCCAGCAGTTTGGGCGGTCATACGCAGTATTTT. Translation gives CASSLGGHTQYF.

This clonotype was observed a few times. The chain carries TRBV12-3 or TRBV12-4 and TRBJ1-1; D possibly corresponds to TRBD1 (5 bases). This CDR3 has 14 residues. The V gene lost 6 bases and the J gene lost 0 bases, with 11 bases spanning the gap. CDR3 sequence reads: CASSFQGVNTEAFF. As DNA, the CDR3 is TGTGCCAGCAGCTTTCAGGGAGTGAACACTGAAGCTTTCTTT.

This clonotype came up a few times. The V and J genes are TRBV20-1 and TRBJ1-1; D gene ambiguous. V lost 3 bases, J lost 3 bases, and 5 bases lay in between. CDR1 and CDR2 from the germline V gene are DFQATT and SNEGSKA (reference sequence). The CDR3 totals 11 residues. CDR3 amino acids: CSARSDTEAFF. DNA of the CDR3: TGCAGTGCTAGGAGCGACACTGAAGCTTTCTTT.

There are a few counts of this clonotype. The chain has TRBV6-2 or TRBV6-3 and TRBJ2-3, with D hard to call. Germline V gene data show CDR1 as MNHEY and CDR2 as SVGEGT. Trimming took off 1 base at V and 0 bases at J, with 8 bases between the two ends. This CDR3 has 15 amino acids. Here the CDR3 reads CASSYFPPSTDTQYF. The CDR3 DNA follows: TGTGCCAGCAGTTACTTCCCTCCTAGCACAGATACGCAGTATTTT.

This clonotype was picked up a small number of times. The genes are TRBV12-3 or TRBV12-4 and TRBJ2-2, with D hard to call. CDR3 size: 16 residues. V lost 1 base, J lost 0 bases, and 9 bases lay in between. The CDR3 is CASSLGVGTNTGELFF. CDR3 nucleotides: TGTGCCAGCAGTTTAGGGGTAGGAACGAACACCGGGGAGCTGTTTTTT.

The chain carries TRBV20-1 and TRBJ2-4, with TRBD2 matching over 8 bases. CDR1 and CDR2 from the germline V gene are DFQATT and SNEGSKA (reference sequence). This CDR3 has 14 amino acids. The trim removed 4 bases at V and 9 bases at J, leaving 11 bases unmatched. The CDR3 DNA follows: TGCAGTGCTACGATTAGCGGGGAGTACGGCATTCAGTACTTC. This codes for CSATISGEYGIQYF.

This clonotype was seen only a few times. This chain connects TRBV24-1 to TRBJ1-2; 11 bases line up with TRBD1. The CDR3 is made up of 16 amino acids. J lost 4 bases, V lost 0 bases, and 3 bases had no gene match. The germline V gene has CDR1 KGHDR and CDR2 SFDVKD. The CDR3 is CATSDLRTGGFYGYTF. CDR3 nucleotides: TGTGCCACCAGTGATTTGCGGACAGGGGGCTTCTATGGCTACACCTTC.

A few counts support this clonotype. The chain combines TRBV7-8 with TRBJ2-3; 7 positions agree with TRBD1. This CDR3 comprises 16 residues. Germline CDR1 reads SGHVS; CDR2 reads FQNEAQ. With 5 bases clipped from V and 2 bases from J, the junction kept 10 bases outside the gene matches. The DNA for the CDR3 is TGTGCCAGCAGCACACCGGGACAGACCTTCACAGATACGCAGTATTTT. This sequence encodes CASSTPGQTFTDTQYF.

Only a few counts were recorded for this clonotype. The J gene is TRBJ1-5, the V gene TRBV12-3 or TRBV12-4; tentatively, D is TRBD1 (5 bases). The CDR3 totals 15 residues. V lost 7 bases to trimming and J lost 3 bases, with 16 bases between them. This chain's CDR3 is CASTLAGHSNQPQHF. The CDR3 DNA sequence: TGTGCCAGCACCCTGGCCGGACACTCCAATCAGCCCCAGCATTTT.

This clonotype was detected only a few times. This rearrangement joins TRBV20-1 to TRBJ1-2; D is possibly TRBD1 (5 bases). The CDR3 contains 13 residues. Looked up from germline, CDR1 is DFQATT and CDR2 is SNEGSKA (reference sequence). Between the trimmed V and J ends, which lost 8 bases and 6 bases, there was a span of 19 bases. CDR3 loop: CSTPRRAGDGYTF. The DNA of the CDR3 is TGCAGTACCCCCCGCAGGGCGGGGGATGGCTACACCTTC.

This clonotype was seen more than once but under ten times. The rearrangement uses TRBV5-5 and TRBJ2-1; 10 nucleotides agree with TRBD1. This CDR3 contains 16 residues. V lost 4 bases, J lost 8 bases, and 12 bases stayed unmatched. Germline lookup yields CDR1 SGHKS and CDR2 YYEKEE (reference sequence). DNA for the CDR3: TGTGCCAGCAGCGCTCCTGGGACAGGGGTTTTGGATGAGCAGTTCTTC. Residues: CASSAPGTGVLDEQFF.

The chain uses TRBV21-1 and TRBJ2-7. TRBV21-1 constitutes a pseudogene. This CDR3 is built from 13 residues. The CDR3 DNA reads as TGTGCCAGCAGCAAAGGCGGCTTCTACGAGCAGTACGTC. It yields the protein CASSKGGFYEQYV.

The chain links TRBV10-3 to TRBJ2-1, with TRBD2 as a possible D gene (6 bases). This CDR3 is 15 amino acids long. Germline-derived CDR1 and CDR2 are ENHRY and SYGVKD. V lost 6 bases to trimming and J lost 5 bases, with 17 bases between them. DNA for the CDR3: TGTGCCATCAGCGAGGGGACTCAACGGAACAATGAGCAGTTCTTC. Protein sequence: CAISEGTQRNNEQFF.

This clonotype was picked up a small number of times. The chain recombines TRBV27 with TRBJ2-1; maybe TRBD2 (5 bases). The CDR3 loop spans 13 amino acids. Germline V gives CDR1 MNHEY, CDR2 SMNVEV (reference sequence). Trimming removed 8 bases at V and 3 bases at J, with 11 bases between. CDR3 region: CASSDFLYNEQFF. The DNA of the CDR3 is TGTGCCAGCTCGGACTTCCTCTACAATGAGCAGTTCTTC.

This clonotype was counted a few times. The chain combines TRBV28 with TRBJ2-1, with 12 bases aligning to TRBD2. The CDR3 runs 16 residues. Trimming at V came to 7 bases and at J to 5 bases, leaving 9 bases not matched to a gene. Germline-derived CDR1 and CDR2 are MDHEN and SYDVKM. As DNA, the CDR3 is TGTGCCAGCACCCAGGGCGGACTAGCGGGAAACAATGAGCAGTTCTTC. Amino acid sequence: CASTQGGLAGNNEQFF.

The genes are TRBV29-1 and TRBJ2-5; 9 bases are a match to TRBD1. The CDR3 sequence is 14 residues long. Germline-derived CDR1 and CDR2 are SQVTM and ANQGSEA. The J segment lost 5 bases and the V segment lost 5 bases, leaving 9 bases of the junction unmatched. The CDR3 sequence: CSVILQGAGETQYF. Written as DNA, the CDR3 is TGCAGCGTTATTCTACAGGGGGCGGGTGAGACCCAGTACTTC.

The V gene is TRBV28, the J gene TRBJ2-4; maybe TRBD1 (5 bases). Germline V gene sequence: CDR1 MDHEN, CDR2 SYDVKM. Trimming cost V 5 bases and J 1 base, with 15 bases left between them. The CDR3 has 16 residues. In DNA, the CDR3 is TGTGCCAGCAGTCTCCCAGGGTTGGGGGCCAAAAACATTCAGTACTTC. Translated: CASSLPGLGAKNIQYF.

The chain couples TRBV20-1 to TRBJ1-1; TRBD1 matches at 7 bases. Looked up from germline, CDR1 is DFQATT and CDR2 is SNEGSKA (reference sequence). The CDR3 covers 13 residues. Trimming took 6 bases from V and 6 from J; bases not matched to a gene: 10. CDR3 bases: TGCAGTGCGGGGACAGCCACACGGGCTGAAGCTTTCTTT. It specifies CSAGTATRAEAFF.

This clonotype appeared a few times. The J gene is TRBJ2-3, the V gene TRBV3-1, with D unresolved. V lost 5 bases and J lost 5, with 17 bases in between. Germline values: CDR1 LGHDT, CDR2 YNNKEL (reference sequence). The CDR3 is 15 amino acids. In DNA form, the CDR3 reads TGTGCCAGCAGCTACCAACACGACTGGAAAGATACGCAGTATTTT. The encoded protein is CASSYQHDWKDTQYF.

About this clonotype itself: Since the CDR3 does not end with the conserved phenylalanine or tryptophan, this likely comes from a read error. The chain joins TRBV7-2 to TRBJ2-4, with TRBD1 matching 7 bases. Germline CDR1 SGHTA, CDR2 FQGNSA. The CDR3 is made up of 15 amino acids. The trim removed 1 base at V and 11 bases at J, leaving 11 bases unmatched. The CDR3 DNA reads TGTGCCAGCAGCTTAGAGGCACAGGGGCTTCCCTTTCAGTACATC. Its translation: CASSLEAQGLPFQYI.